This T cell receptor (beta chain) was recovered during a study of blood T cell repertoires in COVID-19. The wider study: The United States, Italy and Spain were the sources of the acute and convalescent COVID-19 samples. PBMCs, B-cell-depleted T cells, or T cells were the source of the cDNA or gDNA that made up the material.

As processed by the authors: Cell counts per sample came from amplifying reference gene primers. The assay was immunoSEQ multiplex PCR, and TCRdb's table has in-frame clones only and misses some. V and J calls and clone size are those listed in that table; D and trimming were worked out from the DNA. Among about 120,000 clones listed, 82% were seen once. This clone was seen just once. CDR1 and CDR2 from the germline V gene are MNHEY and SMNVEV (reference sequence). The CDR3 runs to 15 residues. V was pared by 2 bases and J by 0 bases, with 9 bases between. The sequenced material came from peripheral blood. This chain links TRBV27 with TRBJ2-3; maybe TRBD1 (5 bases). The receptor comes from a woman between 70 and 85 years old with acute or convalescent COVID-19. CDR3 DNA: TGTGCCAGCAGTTTAAGACAGCTTAGCACAGATACGCAGTATTTT. It codes for CASSLRQLSTDTQYF.